The T cell receptor (beta chain) under discussion was sequenced for a study of T cells in Graves' hyperthyroidism and ophthalmopathy. Uncontrolled infection, other autoimmune disease, pregnancy and lactation each barred patients from inclusion. Diagnoses used clinical symptoms, serum thyroxine and TRAb, thyroid ultrasound and orbital computed tomography. V lost 2 bases, J lost 3 bases, and 1 base stayed unmatched. Per germline, CDR1 SGDLS and CDR2 YYNGEE. CDR3 length: 13 amino acids. RNA transcripts yielded amplified TCR beta CDR3 regions. First-round RT-PCR targeting the TCR CDR3 was performed with the HTBI primer set. TCRdb reprocessed the multiplex PCR reads via MiXCR and lists one record per CDR3 protein. The table has 750,000 to 900,000 distinct CDR3 sequences, 35% to 45% seen once; the top ten hold around 10%. This clonotype was counted at least ten times.

This chain joins TRBV9 and TRBJ2-5; TRBD1 matches 7 bases. The TCR originated in a man aged 18 to 29 with Graves' hyperthyroidism. The sequencing sample was made of blood. The CDR3 protein is CASSVGQKETQYF. The CDR3 DNA sequence: TGTGCCAGCAGCGTGGGACAGAAAGAGACCCAGTACTTC.